Listed here are 5 T cell receptor beta chains from one sample, sequenced in a study of human T cells and chemical hapten exposure (dated by TCRdb to the early 2020s). This specimen's time point label, interpreted: patch test 1, 2 weeks after DPC sensitization. The treatment or condition label corresponds to: therapeutic diphenylcyclopropenone sensitization with weekly scalp DPC. The library was obtained by RACE. TCRdb names NextSeq 500 as the instrument used. TCRdb handled the public reads itself, with Q25 trimming in fastp and clone calling in MiXCR, and kept productive beta chains. Merged by CDR3 protein, the rows form single entries marked with the most common genes and DNA. Here the sample has 150,000 to 200,000 distinct CDR3 sequences; 20% to 25% occur a single time. Clones ranked in the top ten supply approximately 6.7% of the sample. The sequenced sample was whole blood, obtained in connection with sensitization to the hapten diphenylcyclopropenone (DPC). These receptors originate from a woman in her 50s with alopecia areata. Some clones in this sample may be carry-over from other donors' samples.

V gene TRBV5-1 combines with J gene TRBJ2-1; D unclear. With 1 base removed from V and 5 bases from J, the gap between germline ends came to 7 bases. Germline V gene lookup returns CDR1 SGHRS and CDR2 YFSETQ. The length of the CDR3 is 13 residues. Here the CDR3 DNA reads TGCGCCAGCAGCTTGTTTACCAACAATGAGCAGTTCTTC. It is translated as CASSLFTNNEQFF.

This clonotype was seen ten or more times. The rearrangement links TRBV5-1 to TRBJ1-1; D is undetermined. The length of the CDR3 is 14 residues. The germline V gene encodes CDR1 SGHRS and CDR2 YFSETQ. Deletions cut 7 bases from V and 0 bases from J, with 13 bases between. The CDR3 reads CASLNSPLNTEAFF. The CDR3 DNA reads as TGCGCCAGCCTGAACTCCCCCTTGAACACTGAAGCTTTCTTT.

This clonotype was detected only a few times. The chain links TRBV7-3 to TRBJ2-2; D is unresolved. This CDR3 region has 14 residues. Between the trimmed V and J ends, which lost 2 bases and 8 bases, there was a span of 12 bases. Germline V gives CDR1 SGHTA, CDR2 FQGTGA. This chain's CDR3 is CASSLDPILGELFF. In DNA form, the CDR3 reads TGTGCCAGCAGCTTAGACCCTATTTTAGGGGAGCTGTTTTTT.

The chain has TRBV15 and TRBJ1-5, with TRBD1 matching over 12 bases. After removal of 2 bases from V and 7 bases from J, the junction contained 6 bases not matched to a gene. This CDR3 region has 16 residues. Germline assignment: CDR1 LNHNV and CDR2 YYDKDF (reference sequence). The CDR3 bases are TGTGCCACCAGCAGACTCCGGGACAGGGGGCACCAGCCCCAGCATTTT. This codes for CATSRLRDRGHQPQHF.

The J gene is TRBJ1-1, the V gene TRBV5-6; D not certain. The germline CDR1 and CDR2 sequences are SGHDT and YYEEEE. The CDR3 sequence is 15 residues long. The V end was cut by 3 bases, the J end by 9 bases, with 21 bases between. This CDR3 is CASSSDRGLRVKAFF. The CDR3 bases are TGTGCCAGCAGCTCGGACCGTGGATTAAGGGTGAAAGCTTTCTTT.